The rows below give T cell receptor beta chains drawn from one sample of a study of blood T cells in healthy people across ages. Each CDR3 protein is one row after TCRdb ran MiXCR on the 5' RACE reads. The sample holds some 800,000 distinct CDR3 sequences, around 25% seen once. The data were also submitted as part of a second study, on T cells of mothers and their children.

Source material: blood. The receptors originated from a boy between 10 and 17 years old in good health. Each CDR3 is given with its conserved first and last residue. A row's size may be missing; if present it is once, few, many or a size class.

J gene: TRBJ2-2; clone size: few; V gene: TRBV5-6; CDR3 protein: CASSYAGTRTGELFF
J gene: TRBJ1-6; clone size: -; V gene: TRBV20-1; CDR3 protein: CSARDLGQGYNSPLHF
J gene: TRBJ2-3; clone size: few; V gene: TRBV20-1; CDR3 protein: CSAPGGRVIDTQYF
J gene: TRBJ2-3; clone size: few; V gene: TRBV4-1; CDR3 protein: CASSQDQASVFF
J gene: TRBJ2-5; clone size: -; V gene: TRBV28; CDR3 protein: CASSVRGSPPYPQYF
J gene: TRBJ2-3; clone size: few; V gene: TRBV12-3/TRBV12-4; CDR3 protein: CASSPPPGRFTDTQYF
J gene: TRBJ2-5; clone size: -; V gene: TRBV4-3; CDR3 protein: CASSQDGVGARETQYF
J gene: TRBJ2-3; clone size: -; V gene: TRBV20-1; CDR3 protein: CSARRSSGSTDTQYF
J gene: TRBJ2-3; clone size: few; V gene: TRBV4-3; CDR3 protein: CASSRVTSGITDTQYF
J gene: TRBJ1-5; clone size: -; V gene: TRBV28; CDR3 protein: CASSLGHGGPQHF
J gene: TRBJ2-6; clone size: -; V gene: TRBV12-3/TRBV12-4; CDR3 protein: CASSLRQGIPSGANVLTF
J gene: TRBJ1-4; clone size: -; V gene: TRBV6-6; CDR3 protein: CASSPYRGQGKLFF
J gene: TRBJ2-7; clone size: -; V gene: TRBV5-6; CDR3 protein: CASSGSGGISYEQYF
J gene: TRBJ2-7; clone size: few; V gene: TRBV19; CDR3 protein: CASSIAAGSSYEQYF
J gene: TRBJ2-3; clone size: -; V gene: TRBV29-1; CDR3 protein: CSAEGSRSTDTQYF
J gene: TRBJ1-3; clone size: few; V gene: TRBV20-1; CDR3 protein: CSATDRNWDTIYF
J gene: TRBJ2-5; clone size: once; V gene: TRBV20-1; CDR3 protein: CSARDGAGGQETQYF
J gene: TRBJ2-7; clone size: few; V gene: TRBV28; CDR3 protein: CASMAFPYEQYF
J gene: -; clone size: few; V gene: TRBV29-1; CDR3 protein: CSVGLAEQYF
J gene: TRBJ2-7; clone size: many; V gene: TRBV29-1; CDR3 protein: CSVLTGSSYEQYF
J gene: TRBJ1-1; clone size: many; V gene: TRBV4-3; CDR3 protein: CASSQAPAGTEAFF
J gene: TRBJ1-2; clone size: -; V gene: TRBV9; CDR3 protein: CAGSTRNENYGYTF
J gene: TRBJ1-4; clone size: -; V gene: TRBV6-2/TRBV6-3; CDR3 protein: CASRAAPHEKLFF
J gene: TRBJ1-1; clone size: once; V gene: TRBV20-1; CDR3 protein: CSARRGLGDTEAFF
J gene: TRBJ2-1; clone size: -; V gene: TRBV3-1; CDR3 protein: CASRSSGRYNEQFF
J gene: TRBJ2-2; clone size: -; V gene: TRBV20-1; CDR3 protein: CSARGGRTLGGELFF
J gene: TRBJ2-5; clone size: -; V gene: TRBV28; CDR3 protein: CASSQPFRDREETQYF
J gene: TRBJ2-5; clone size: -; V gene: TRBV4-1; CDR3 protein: CASSQEGVVGSGQETQYF
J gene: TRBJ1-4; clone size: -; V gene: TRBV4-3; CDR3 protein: CASSLYRDSRNEKLFF
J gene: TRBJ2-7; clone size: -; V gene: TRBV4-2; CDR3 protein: CASTKDTGGEQYF
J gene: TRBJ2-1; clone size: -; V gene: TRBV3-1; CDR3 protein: CASRPTAGGNEQFF
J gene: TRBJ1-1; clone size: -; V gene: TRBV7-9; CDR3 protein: CASSPGTHLNTEAFF
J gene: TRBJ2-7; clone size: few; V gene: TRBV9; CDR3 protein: CASSVGPGQDYEQYF
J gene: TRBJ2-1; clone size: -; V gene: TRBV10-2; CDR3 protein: CASSDGSGGASYNEQFF
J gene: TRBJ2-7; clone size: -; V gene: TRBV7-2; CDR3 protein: CASSFTTGDPYEQYF
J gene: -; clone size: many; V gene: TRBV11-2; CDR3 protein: CASSFYGGGYNEQFF
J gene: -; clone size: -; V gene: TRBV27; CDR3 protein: CASSFPIQFF
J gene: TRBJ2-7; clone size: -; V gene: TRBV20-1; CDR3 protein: CSARSSLREGRDEQYF
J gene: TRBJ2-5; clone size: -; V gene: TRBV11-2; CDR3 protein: CASSPLRGQGETQYF
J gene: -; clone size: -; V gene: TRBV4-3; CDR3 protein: CASSQGVGGSYEQYF
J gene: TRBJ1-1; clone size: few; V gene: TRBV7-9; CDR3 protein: CASSLSQGRNTEAFF
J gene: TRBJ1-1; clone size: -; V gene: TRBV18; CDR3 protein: CASSPSGYRAEAFF
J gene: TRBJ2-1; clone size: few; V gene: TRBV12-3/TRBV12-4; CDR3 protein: CASSPWVAVPSYNEQFF
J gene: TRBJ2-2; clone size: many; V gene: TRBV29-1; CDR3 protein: CSAEAGDKNTGELFF
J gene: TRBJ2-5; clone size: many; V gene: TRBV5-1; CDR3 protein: CASSPSGVQETQYF
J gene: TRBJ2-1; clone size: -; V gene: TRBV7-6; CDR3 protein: CASSPITSGAYNEQFF
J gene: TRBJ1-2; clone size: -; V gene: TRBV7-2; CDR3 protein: CASSLVGQGAAGYTF
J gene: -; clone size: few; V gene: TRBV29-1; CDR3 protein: CSVVRAGGTHNEQFF
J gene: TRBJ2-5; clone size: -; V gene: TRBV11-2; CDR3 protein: CASSSLAETTIYF
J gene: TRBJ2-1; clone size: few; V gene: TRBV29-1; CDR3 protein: CSVEGAFDLSSYNEQFF
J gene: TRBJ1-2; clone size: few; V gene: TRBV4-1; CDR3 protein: CASSQDPGGNYGYTF
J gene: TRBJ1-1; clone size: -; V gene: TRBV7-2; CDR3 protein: CASSLKPLGMETQAFF
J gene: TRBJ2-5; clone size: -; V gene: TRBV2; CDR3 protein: CASSEVLGTSKQYF
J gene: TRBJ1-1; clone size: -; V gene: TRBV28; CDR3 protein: CASSFRREEMNTEAFF
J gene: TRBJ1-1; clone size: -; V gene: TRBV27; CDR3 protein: CASSFTGYAEAFF